Shown below are 14 T cell receptor beta chains from a single sample sequenced in a study of technical replicates of blood from a handful of donors. Profiling relied on immunoSEQ multiplex PCR, and the TCRdb table lists in-frame clones only, not all of them. The data contain more than 75,000 clones, about 92% of them singletons. Sequencing was performed on T cells isolated from PBMCs. These receptors were taken from a human donor in good health.

The chain combines TRBV5-1 with TRBJ2-5, with TRBD1 as a possible D gene (8 bases). The V end lost 2 bases, the J end lost 3 bases, and 14 bases lay between the germline ends. The CDR3 extends over 15 amino acids. In germline, CDR1 is SGHRS, CDR2 YFSETQ. CDR3 in amino acids: CASSFRQGREETQYF. The DNA for the CDR3 is TGCGCCAGCAGCTTTAGACAGGGGAGGGAAGAGACCCAGTACTTC.

J is TRBJ2-7 and V is TRBV2, with TRBD2 matching over 7 bases. The trim removed 7 bases at V and 2 bases at J, leaving 5 bases unmatched. Germline CDR1 is SNHLY and CDR2 is FYNNEI. The length of the CDR3 is 13 residues. For the CDR3, the DNA is TGTGCCAGCACTGTGGGAGGGCCCTACGAGCAGTACTTC. Translated: CASTVGGPYEQYF.

A single count supports this clone. The chain is built from TRBV4-1 and TRBJ2-1; possibly TRBD2 for D (6 bases). The CDR3 is made up of 16 amino acids. The ends were cut back, 0 bases at V and 2 bases at J, with 11 bases in the middle. From germline, CDR1 is MGHRA and CDR2 YSYEKL. CDR3 loop: CASSQEYGLPYNEQFF. CDR3 coding DNA: TGCGCCAGCAGCCAAGAATACGGACTACCCTACAATGAGCAGTTCTTC.

The genes are TRBV2 and TRBJ1-1; D call uncertain. V was pared by 8 bases and J by 7 bases, with 8 bases between. This CDR3 has 10 amino acids. Germline V gene data show CDR1 as SNHLY and CDR2 as FYNNEI. CDR3 DNA sequence: TGTGCCAGCGGTGTCGGTGAAGCTTTCTTT. This sequence encodes CASGVGEAFF.

The CDR3 DNA follows: TGTGCCAGCAGCTTAGGGGGCTCTAGCACAGATACGCAGTATTTT. Protein sequence: CASSLGGSSTDTQYF. V is TRBV13 and J is TRBJ2-3, with D unresolved. The V and J ends lost 0 bases and 0 bases respectively, with 7 bases between them. This CDR3 is 15 amino acids long. The V gene's germline CDR1 is PRHDT and CDR2 FYEKMQ (reference sequence).

The chain joins TRBV29-1 to TRBJ2-7; no reliable D call. Germline lookup yields CDR1 SQVTM and CDR2 ANQGSEA. There are 10 residues in the CDR3. V was clipped by 5 bases and J by 2 bases, with 4 bases between them. The CDR3 region is CSVLTYEQYF. The CDR3 nucleotides are TGCAGCGTTCTTACCTACGAGCAGTACTTC.

The J gene is TRBJ2-1, the V gene TRBV7-9; 7 nucleotides align to TRBD2. Unmatched junction bases numbered 9, after V lost 2 bases and J lost 5 bases. CDR3 size: 16 residues. Germline loops: CDR1 SEHNR, CDR2 FQNEAQ (reference sequence). The DNA of the CDR3 is TGTGCCAGCAGCTTAAAGCGTCTAGCGGACCACAATGAGCAGTTCTTC. Protein sequence: CASSLKRLADHNEQFF.

The gene calls are TRBV5-1 and TRBJ1-3, with TRBD1 as a possible D gene (6 bases). Trimming left V 3 bases short and J 2 bases short, with 15 bases between. Germline V gene sequence: CDR1 SGHRS, CDR2 YFSETQ. CDR3 length equals 16 residues. The CDR3 DNA reads TGCGCCAGCAGCTCCGAGGGGGTATTGGCTGGAAACACCATATATTTT. This gives the protein CASSSEGVLAGNTIYF.

The chain is built from TRBV6-5 and TRBJ2-7; TRBD2 matches at 10 bases. The germline gives CDR1 MNHEY, CDR2 SVGAGI. V dropped 0 bases and J dropped 4; count of bases not matched to a gene: 3. This CDR3 is 15 amino acids long. This CDR3 reads CASSYSASGGYEQYF. The CDR3 nucleotides are TGTGCCAGCAGTTACTCGGCTAGCGGGGGTTACGAGCAGTACTTC.

The chain uses TRBV30 and TRBJ2-2; 8 bases are a match to TRBD1. This CDR3 has 22 amino acids. V was pared by 1 base and J by 4 bases, with 26 bases of the junction left unmatched. CDR1 GTSNPN and CDR2 SVGIG come from the germline V gene (reference sequence). As DNA, the CDR3 is TGTGCCTGGAGTGGATGGTGGGAAAACTCAGACAGGGGAATAGTTAGCACCGGGGAGCTGTTTTTT. Protein product: CAWSGWWENSDRGIVSTGELFF. The complete variable domain, with remaining parts taken from reference TRBV30 and TRBJ2-2, reads SQTIHQWPATLVQPVGSPLSLECTVEGTSNPNLYWYRQAAGRGLQLLFYSVGIGQISSEVPQNLSASRPQDRQFILSSKKLLLSDSGFYLCAWSGWWENSDRGIVSTGELFFGEGSRLTVL.

The V and J genes are TRBV6-1 and TRBJ1-2; 7 bases match TRBD1. There are 15 residues in the CDR3. CDR1 and CDR2 from the germline V gene are MNHNS and SASEGT. Trimming at V came to 3 bases and at J to 4 bases, leaving 8 bases not matched to a gene. This CDR3 is CASSDTTQGIYGYTF. Here the CDR3 DNA reads TGTGCCAGCAGTGATACGACACAGGGGATCTATGGCTACACCTTC.

The V and J genes are TRBV2 and TRBJ2-5, with a weak D call TRBD2 (5 bases). Deletions cut 3 bases from V and 9 bases from J, with 14 bases between. CDR3 length equals 13 residues. The germline V gene encodes CDR1 SNHLY and CDR2 FYNNEI. The CDR3 protein is CASSEARGRAQYF. The CDR3 region has the DNA TGTGCCAGCAGTGAGGCCCGGGGTCGGGCCCAGTACTTC. The entire variable domain, with the rest obtained from reference TRBV2 and TRBJ2-5, is as follows: EPEVTQTPSHQVTQMGQEVILRCVPISNHLYFYWYRQILGQKVEFLVSFYNNEISEKSEIFDDQFSVERPDGSNFTLKIRSTKLEDSAMYFCASSEARGRAQYFGPGTRLLVL.

The J gene is TRBJ1-1, the V gene TRBV19; 7 nucleotides align to TRBD1. V lost 0 bases, J lost 3 bases, and 13 bases stayed unmatched. Per the germline V gene, CDR1 is LNHDA and CDR2 is SQIVND (reference sequence). The CDR3 consists of 18 residues. The CDR3 protein is CASSIDREATGWDTEAFF. Here the CDR3 DNA reads TGTGCCAGTAGTATAGATAGGGAAGCGACAGGGTGGGACACTGAAGCTTTCTTT.

The chain employs TRBV30 and TRBJ1-1; no clear D gene. The germline V gene has CDR1 GTSNPN and CDR2 SVGIG (reference sequence). The CDR3 covers 15 residues. V lost 0 bases and J 4 bases, leaving 15 bases between the germline ends. In DNA form, the CDR3 reads TGTGCCTGGAGTGTACTATGGCCCGTGGGCACTGAAGCTTTCTTT. Amino acid sequence: CAWSVLWPVGTEAFF. The full variable domain, with the rest looked up from reference TRBV30 and TRBJ1-1, is SQTIHQWPATLVQPVGSPLSLECTVEGTSNPNLYWYRQAAGRGLQLLFYSVGIGQISSEVPQNLSASRPQDRQFILSSKKLLLSDSGFYLCAWSVLWPVGTEAFFGQGTRLTVV.